Listed below are T cell receptor beta chains from one sample, sequenced in a study of T cells in Graves' hyperthyroidism and ophthalmopathy. MiXCR, applied by TCRdb to the multiplex PCR reads, yields one record per CDR3 protein. Of hundreds of thousands of distinct CDR3 sequences in the sample, approximately 16% are singletons; the top ten hold more than 15%. Sequencing was carried out using blood. These receptors were taken from a woman younger than 35 with Graves' hyperthyroidism. The CDR3 runs from the conserved cysteine through the conserved F or W. D genes are given only for firm matches. Size is stated for part of the rows, as once, few or many counts, or as a class when the clone is expanded.

TRBV7-9	many	-	TRBJ1-1	TGTGCCAGCAGACGGAACGGGGACACTGAAGCTTTCTTT	CASRRNGDTEAFF
TRBV2	many	TRBD2	TRBJ2-5	TGTGCCAGCAGAGTTGTACTACTAGCGGGAGAAGAGACCCAGTACTTC	CASRVVLLAGEETQYF
TRBV3-1	-	-	TRBJ1-1	TGTGCCAGCAGCCAAGGTTGGTTTCGACAGAACACTGAAGCTTTCTTT	CASSQGWFRQNTEAFF
TRBV7-2	-	-	TRBJ2-7	TGTGCCAGCAGCTTAGCGTTCCTCGAGCAGTACTTC	CASSLAFLEQYF
TRBV6-2/TRBV6-3	few	TRBD2	TRBJ2-7	TGTGCCAGCAGTGACCTAGCGGGAAGTATCTACGAGCAGTACTTC	CASSDLAGSIYEQYF
TRBV2	many	TRBD1	TRBJ2-5	TGTGCCAGCAGTGAAGGCACAGGGGGTGGGGAGACCCAGTACTTC	CASSEGTGGGETQYF
TRBV20-1	many	TRBD2	TRBJ2-3	TGCAGTGTGAACCTCTCTAGCGGGAGCACAGATACGCAGTATTTT	CSVNLSSGSTDTQYF
TRBV28	many	-	TRBJ2-2	TGTGCCAGCAGTTTATCCTTCGGGGGAGCGAACACCGGGGAGCTGTTTTTT	CASSLSFGGANTGELFF
TRBV5-5	-	TRBD2	TRBJ2-1	TGCGCCAGCAGCTTGACCGGGACTAGTATGAATGAGCAGTTCTTC	CASSLTGTSMNEQFF
TRBV3-1	many	TRBD1	TRBJ1-5	TGTGCCAGCAGCCAAGACAATACAGGGGGCGGCCAGCCCCAGCATTTT	CASSQDNTGGGQPQHF
TRBV20-1	-	-	TRBJ1-1	TGCAGTGCGAGCTCGCCTCCCGAAGCTTTCTTT	CSASSPPEAFF
TRBV6-6	-	-	TRBJ1-6	TGTGCCAGCAGTTACTCGTCTCCCAAAACGGGTTCACCCCTCCACTTT	CASSYSSPKTGSPLHF
TRBV7-9	many	TRBD2	TRBJ2-1	TGTGCCAGCAGCCTCCGACTAGCGGGAGGGGGTACCTACAATGAGCAGTTCTTC	CASSLRLAGGGTYNEQFF
TRBV7-9	many	TRBD1	TRBJ1-5	TGTGCCAGCAGCTTAGTTCAAGTTGAGCTGGACGGGACAGATTATCAGCCCCAGCATTTT	CASSLVQVELDGTDYQPQHF
TRBV7-2	many	-	TRBJ2-7	TGTGCCAGCAGTCGCCTTGTGGGCTCCTACGAGCAGTACTTC	CASSRLVGSYEQYF
TRBV7-2	many	-	TRBJ2-7	TGTGCCAGCAGCATTATCGGGGGCTCCTACGAGCAGTACTTC	CASSIIGGSYEQYF
TRBV10-3	-	-	TRBJ1-2	TGTGCCATCAGCCTAGACAGCCATGGCTACACCTTC	CAISLDSHGYTF
TRBV27	-	-	TRBJ1-6	TGTGCCAGCAGTTTCTTAAAAGACAGGATGGGACCCCTCCACTTT	CASSFLKDRMGPLHF
TRBV28	many	TRBD2	TRBJ2-7	TGTGCCAGCCTCCCTTCGGGACTAGCGCCTTCCTACGAGCAGTACTTC	CASLPSGLAPSYEQYF
TRBV15	few	TRBD2	TRBJ2-1	TGTGCCACCAGCACGGGGGGGCGGTACAATGAGCAGTTCTTC	CATSTGGRYNEQFF
TRBV20-1	many	-	TRBJ2-1	TGCAGTGCTCCCTCACTTGACAGATACAATGAGCAGTTCTTC	CSAPSLDRYNEQFF
TRBV20-1	many	-	TRBJ1-1	TGCAGTGCTCAGGGGTGGGGGGGCACTGAAGCTTTCTTT	CSAQGWGGTEAFF
TRBV7-8	many	-	TRBJ2-7	TGTGCCAGCAGCTCATCACGGGGTCCCTCCTACGAGCAGTACTTC	CASSSSRGPSYEQYF